Each of the 11 T cell receptor beta chains below was sequenced from the same sample in a study of cytomegalovirus exposure and HLA in healthy donors. The PCR employed 60 Vbeta primers together with 13 Jbeta primers. Here immunoSEQ multiplex PCR was the method, and the copy in TCRdb shows in-frame clones only, minus some. The repertoire consists of more than 85,000 clones, with roughly 69% occurring once and the leading ten covering around 6.3%. The sample consisted of PBMCs. All receptors derive from a woman aged 25 to 39 in good health and CMV-seronegative.

As regards this clone: Additional DNA sequences in this sample encode the identical CDR3. V is TRBV7-9 and J is TRBJ1-1; the D gene is possibly TRBD1 (5 bases). Germline lookup yields CDR1 SEHNR and CDR2 FQNEAQ (reference sequence). Trimming cost V 5 bases and J 1 base, with 8 bases left between them. The CDR3 spans 13 residues. The CDR3 region has the DNA TGTGCCAGCAGCAGCCAGGGGAACACTGAAGCTTTCTTT. Translation: CASSSQGNTEAFF.

The V call is TRBV5-4, the J call TRBJ2-5, with TRBD2 matching 15 bases. This CDR3 comprises 16 residues. Trimming cost V 0 bases and J 9 bases; bases outside gene matches: 6. CDR1 SGHNT and CDR2 YYREEE come from the germline V gene (reference sequence). The CDR3 reads CASSLEGTSGGRAQYF. The CDR3 DNA is TGTGCCAGCAGCTTGGAAGGGACTAGCGGGGGGAGGGCCCAGTACTTC.

The V call is TRBV7-7, the J call TRBJ2-2; no definite D call. The V gene lost 4 bases and the J gene lost 6 bases, with 6 bases spanning the gap. CDR1 is SSHAT, CDR2 FNYEAQ, per germline (reference sequence). The length of the CDR3 is 12 residues. This chain's CDR3 is CASSSNPGELFF. For the CDR3, the DNA is TGTGCCAGCAGCTCAAATCCCGGGGAGCTGTTTTTT.

This clone was detected only a few times. J is TRBJ2-7 and V is TRBV9; the match to TRBD1 covers 7 bases. Unmatched junction bases numbered 3, after V lost 3 bases and J lost 3 bases. Germline values: CDR1 SGDLS, CDR2 YYNGEE. The CDR3 runs 13 residues. The CDR3 nucleotides are TGTGCCAGCAGCGGGGACAGCCTCTACGAGCAGTACTTC. This gives the protein CASSGDSLYEQYF. The variable domain in full, with the rest retrieved from reference TRBV9 and TRBJ2-7, is DSGVTQTPKHLITATGQRVTLRCSPRSGDLSVYWYQQSLDQGLQFLIQYYNGEERAKGNILERFSAQQFPDLHSELNLSSLELGDSALYFCASSGDSLYEQYFGPGTRLTVT.

V is TRBV5-1 and J is TRBJ2-3; D may be TRBD1 (5 bases). There are 16 residues in the CDR3. V gave up 4 bases and J gave up 2 bases, with 17 bases separating them. Germline V gives CDR1 SGHRS, CDR2 YFSETQ. CDR3 sequence: CASSQDPDRDTDTQYF. For the CDR3, the DNA is TGCGCCAGCAGCCAAGACCCCGACAGAGACACAGATACGCAGTATTTT.

CDR3 sequence reads: CASSELAGGTDTQYF. The CDR3 bases are TGTGCCAGCAGTGAACTCGCGGGAGGCACAGATACGCAGTATTTT. The chain is built from TRBV2 and TRBJ2-3, with TRBD2 identical over 7 bases. Germline V gene lookup returns CDR1 SNHLY and CDR2 FYNNEI. After removal of 2 bases from V and 1 base from J, the junction contained 3 bases not matched to a gene. The length of the CDR3 is 15 residues.

The chain joins TRBV5-4 to TRBJ2-1, with a tentative D call TRBD2 (7 bases). The CDR3 spans 13 residues. Trimming stripped 6 bases from V and 9 bases from J, with 16 bases between. Germline V gene sequence: CDR1 SGHNT, CDR2 YYREEE (reference sequence). The chain's CDR3 is CASTRRGRSEQFF. DNA of the CDR3: TGTGCCAGCACTCGGCGGGGGCGGAGTGAGCAGTTCTTC.

The rearrangement uses TRBV4-2 and TRBJ2-3, with no clear D. The ends were cut back, 0 bases at V and 1 base at J, with 11 bases in the middle. The CDR3 extends over 16 amino acids. CDR1 and CDR2 (germline): LGHNA, YNFKEQ. Written as DNA, the CDR3 is TGTGCCAGCAGCCAAGATTTGTCCAGCGGCACAGATACGCAGTATTTT. This encodes CASSQDLSSGTDTQYF.

The chain links TRBV5-1 to TRBJ2-5; 11 bases line up with TRBD1. Germline values: CDR1 SGHRS, CDR2 YFSETQ. The CDR3 is 14 residues long. The J segment lost 5 bases and the V segment lost 6 bases, leaving 6 bases of the junction unmatched. The CDR3 loop reads CASIRDRGWETQYF. In nucleotides, the CDR3 is TGCGCCAGCATCCGGGACAGGGGGTGGGAGACCCAGTACTTC.

The V call is TRBV9, the J call TRBJ2-2; possibly TRBD1 for D (6 bases). V shed 4 bases and J shed 5 bases, with 18 bases lying between them. This CDR3 comprises 16 residues. Germline lookup yields CDR1 SGDLS and CDR2 YYNGEE. In DNA form, the CDR3 reads TGTGCCAGCAGCCTCCGACAGGTAGTTACGACCGGGGAGCTGTTTTTT. Translation gives CASSLRQVVTTGELFF.

This chain links TRBV11-2 with TRBJ2-7; TRBD2 is a possible D gene (5 bases). CDR1 SGHAT and CDR2 FQNNGV come from the germline V gene. V dropped 7 bases and J dropped 3 bases, with 10 bases sitting between them. This CDR3 is 12 amino acids long. The CDR3 DNA follows: TGTGCCAGCAAGTCGGGAAGCTACGAGCAGTACTTC. Its protein product is CASKSGSYEQYF. Full variable domain (rest looked up from reference TRBV11-2 and TRBJ2-7): EAGVAQSPRYKIIEKRQSVAFWCNPISGHATLYWYQQILGQGPKLLIQFQNNGVVDDSQLPKDRFSAERLKGVDSTLKIQPAKLEDSAVYLCASKSGSYEQYFGPGTRLTVT.